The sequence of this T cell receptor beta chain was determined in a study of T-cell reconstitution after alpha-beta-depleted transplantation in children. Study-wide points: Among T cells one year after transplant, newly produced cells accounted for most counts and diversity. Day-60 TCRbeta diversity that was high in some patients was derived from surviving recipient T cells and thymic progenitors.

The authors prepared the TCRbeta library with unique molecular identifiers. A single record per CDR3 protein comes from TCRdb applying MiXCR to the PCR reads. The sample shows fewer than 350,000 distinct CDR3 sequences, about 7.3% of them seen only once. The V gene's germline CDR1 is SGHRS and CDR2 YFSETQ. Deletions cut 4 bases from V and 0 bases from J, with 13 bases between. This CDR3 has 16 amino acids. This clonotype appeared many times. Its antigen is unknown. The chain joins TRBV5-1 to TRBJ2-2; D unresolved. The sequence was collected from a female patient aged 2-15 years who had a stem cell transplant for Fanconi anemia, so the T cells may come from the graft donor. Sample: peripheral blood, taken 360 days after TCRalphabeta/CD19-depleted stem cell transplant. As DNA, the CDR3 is TGCGCCAGCAGCAAGGTAGCTTTATCGAACACCGGGGAGCTGTTTTTT. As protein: CASSKVALSNTGELFF.